The rows below give T cell receptor beta chains drawn from one sample of a study of T cells in Graves' hyperthyroidism and ophthalmopathy. TCRdb reprocessed the multiplex PCR reads with MiXCR, giving one entry per CDR3 protein. Of about 98,000 distinct CDR3 sequences in the sample, about 37% were seen once. Sequenced: peripheral blood or thyroid tissue (not recorded which). The receptors stem from a woman aged 25 to 39 with Graves' hyperthyroidism. CDR3s include the opening cysteine and the closing phenylalanine or tryptophan. D genes are given only for firm matches. A row's size may be missing; if present it is once, few, many or a size class.

clone size	V gene	D gene	J gene	CDR3 DNA	CDR3 protein
many	TRBV12-3/TRBV12-4	-	TRBJ1-5	TGTGCCAGCAGCCCCGACCGCTCAGGACAGCCCCAGCATTTT	CASSPDRSGQPQHF
-	TRBV7-2	TRBD2	TRBJ2-5	TGTGCCAGCAGCCGATGGGCGGGACTAGCGGGGGAGACCCAGTACTTC	CASSRWAGLAGETQYF
many	TRBV20-1	TRBD2	TRBJ2-7	TGCAGTGCTAGCTACAGCGGGATCTACGAGCAGTACTTC	CSASYSGIYEQYF
-	TRBV5-4	TRBD1	TRBJ2-5	TGTGCCAGCAGCCTCGCACAGGGGGCAGAAGAGACCCAGTACTTC	CASSLAQGAEETQYF
many	TRBV7-2	-	TRBJ1-1	TGTGCCAGCAGTCGTAGGGCAACTGAAGCTTTCTTT	CASSRRATEAFF
-	TRBV5-1	TRBD2	TRBJ2-2	TGCGCCAGCGCTAGCGGGAGGGGATACACCGGGGAGCTGTTTTTT	CASASGRGYTGELFF
few	TRBV7-8	TRBD2	TRBJ2-7	TGTGCCAGCAGTTTAGCCCCTGGGGCTAGCGGGAGGGCTGGTGTCTTGTACGAGCAGTACTTC	CASSLAPGASGRAGVLYEQYF
-	TRBV5-4	TRBD1	TRBJ1-2	TGTGCCAGCAGCATCGGACAGGTCGGCTACACCTTC	CASSIGQVGYTF
many	TRBV6-5	-	TRBJ2-3	TGTGCCAGCAGTGAAACAGGGCGGGGAAGAGATACGCAGTATTTT	CASSETGRGRDTQYF
many	TRBV20-1	TRBD1	TRBJ2-7	TGCAGTGCTCTGGGACAGGGGACCTCCGAGCAGTACTTC	CSALGQGTSEQYF
many	TRBV5-1	-	TRBJ2-7	TGCGCCAGCAGCTTGGGAAGACGGTACGAGCAGTACTTC	CASSLGRRYEQYF
many	TRBV5-1	TRBD2	TRBJ2-7	TGCGCCAGCAGCCCCCCGGGGGGGGTCTACGAGCAGTACTTC	CASSPPGGVYEQYF
-	TRBV6-2/TRBV6-3	-	TRBJ1-3	TGTGCCACCCGAGGGACTGGCGGTAACTATGGCTACACCATATATTTT	CATRGTGGNYGYTIYF
-	TRBV10-3	TRBD2	TRBJ2-5	TGTGCCATCGGGACTAGCGCGAAAGAGACCCAGTACTTC	CAIGTSAKETQYF
many	TRBV7-2	TRBD2	TRBJ2-3	TGTGCCAGCAGCTTGGGTAGCGGGAGATCGGCAGATACGCAGTATTTT	CASSLGSGRSADTQYF
many	TRBV10-1	-	TRBJ1-2	TGCGCCAGCACAGAGCTTGAACAGGGAGTTAACTATGGCTACACCTTC	CASTELEQGVNYGYTF
few	TRBV4-1	-	TRBJ2-3	TGCGCCAGCAGCCAGGGTAGCGGCAACCCGCATACGCAGTATTTT	CASSQGSGNPHTQYF
many	TRBV7-9	-	TRBJ1-2	TGTGCCAGCAGCTTAGGAACGACGGTAGGCTACACCTTC	CASSLGTTVGYTF
many	TRBV7-2	TRBD1	TRBJ1-1	TGTGCCAGCAGCTCCCACAGGGGGCTTGAAACTTTCTTT	CASSSHRGLETFF
many	TRBV20-1	-	TRBJ2-7	TGCAGTGCTAGCCGACAGGCCGTCTCCGAGCAGTACTTC	CSASRQAVSEQYF
-	TRBV10-3	-	TRBJ2-6	TGTGCCATCAGTGAGCCCGGATCTGGGGCCAACGTCCTGACTTTC	CAISEPGSGANVLTF
many	TRBV5-1	-	TRBJ2-2	TGCACCAGCAGCTTGTTCGGGAGAATTTTCACCGGGGAGCTGTTTTTT	CTSSLFGRIFTGELFF
many	TRBV7-6	-	TRBJ2-2	TGTGCCAGCAGCTTAGTAGGGGCGGGCACCGGGGAGCTGTTTTTT	CASSLVGAGTGELFF
many	TRBV7-6	TRBD1	TRBJ1-4	TGTGCCAGCAGCCAGTACGAGGGACAGGATAATGAAAAACTGTTTTTT	CASSQYEGQDNEKLFF
many	TRBV20-1	-	TRBJ1-4	TGCAGTGCTCCCGTGGGACCTGCGGGCGAAAAACTGTTTTTT	CSAPVGPAGEKLFF
many	TRBV6-6	TRBD1	TRBJ1-2	TGTGCCAGCAGTGGGACAGTGCTCTATGGCTACACCTTC	CASSGTVLYGYTF
many	TRBV18	-	TRBJ2-7	TGTGCCAGCTCACACACAAGCGACCACGAGCAGTACTTC	CASSHTSDHEQYF
-	TRBV20-1	-	TRBJ2-7	TGCAGTGCTAAGCTCAGGCGAAGCGTCCCTTACGAGCAGTACTTC	CSAKLRRSVPYEQYF
-	TRBV7-2	TRBD1	TRBJ1-2	TGTGCCAGCAGCCTAAGACAGGGGGCGCAAAATGGCTACACCTTC	CASSLRQGAQNGYTF
many	TRBV5-1	-	TRBJ2-3	TGCGCCAGCAGCTCGGAGGGGCGGACAGATACGCAGTATTTT	CASSSEGRTDTQYF
-	TRBV12-3/TRBV12-4	TRBD1	TRBJ2-7	TGTGCCAGCAGTCGACCGGGACAGGGGATCGGGCACGAGCAGTACTTC	CASSRPGQGIGHEQYF
-	TRBV20-1	TRBD2	TRBJ2-1	TGCAGTGCTCTCACGCCGGGACTAGCGGATTGGGATGAGCAGTTCTTC	CSALTPGLADWDEQFF
-	TRBV30	TRBD1	TRBJ2-7	TGTACCTGGACCAGGGGGCATCACGAGCAGTACTTC	CTWTRGHHEQYF
-	TRBV29-1	TRBD2	TRBJ2-7	TGCAGCGCTGGGACTAGCGGGATCTCCTACGAGCAGTACTTC	CSAGTSGISYEQYF
many	TRBV28	-	TRBJ1-1	TGTGCCAGCAGCACAATCAGATGCTGTAACACTGAAGCTTTCTTT	CASSTIRCCNTEAFF
-	TRBV20-1	-	TRBJ1-4	TGCAGTGCTAGAGAAATATTTGCAGTTAATGAAAAGCTGTTTTTT	CSAREIFAVNEKLFF
many	TRBV29-1	TRBD2	TRBJ2-7	TGCAGCGTTGATGGGGGGAGGGCCCACGAGCAGTACTTC	CSVDGGRAHEQYF
many	TRBV4-2	-	TRBJ2-7	TGTGCCAGCTCCCGGGACCTCTCCTACGAGCAGTACTTC	CASSRDLSYEQYF
many	TRBV13	-	TRBJ1-1	TGTGCCAGCAGCCACTACCGGGCTGAAGCTTTCTTT	CASSHYRAEAFF
many	TRBV5-1	-	TRBJ2-7	TGCGCCAGCAGCTTGGTTCTAGGGGACTACGAGCAGTACTTC	CASSLVLGDYEQYF
-	TRBV20-1	TRBD1	TRBJ2-1	TGCAGTGCTAGTCCTTATGGACAGGGGGCCGATGAGCAGTTCTTC	CSASPYGQGADEQFF
-	TRBV10-3	-	TRBJ2-7	TGTGCCATCAGGAGCGACAGCGGCTCCTACGAGCAGTACTTC	CAIRSDSGSYEQYF
-	TRBV15	-	TRBJ1-5	TGTGCCACCAGCAGAGCGGAAGGTACGCAGCATTTT	CATSRAEGTQHF
once	TRBV7-7	TRBD2	TRBJ2-7	TGTGCTAGCAGCTTAGCTGCCGGACTAGCGGGGCTACAGTACTTC	CASSLAAGLAGLQYF
few	TRBV30	-	TRBJ1-1	TGTGCCTGGAGCCGCCTTGGACTGAACACTGAAGCTTTCTTT	CAWSRLGLNTEAFF
many	TRBV4-2	-	TRBJ2-7	TGTGCCAGCAGTCAGGGGAGGACGGTACACGAGCAGTACTTC	CASSQGRTVHEQYF
many	TRBV6-5	-	TRBJ2-3	TGTGCCAGCAGTGGAGACAGCTCGGATACGCAGTATTTT	CASSGDSSDTQYF
-	TRBV19	-	TRBJ1-5	TGTGCCAGTAGTCCCTTTCTGTTTAGCAATCAGCCCCAGCATTTT	CASSPFLFSNQPQHF
many	TRBV6-6	-	TRBJ2-2	TGTGCCAGCAGGAGCGGATACACCGGGGAGCTGTTTTTT	CASRSGYTGELFF
-	TRBV7-3	-	TRBJ1-1	TGTGCCAGCAGACATACACGTCGCACTGAAGCTTTCTTT	CASRHTRRTEAFF
-	TRBV20-1	TRBD2	TRBJ2-1	TGCAGTGCTAGAGGAGTTAGCGGGATTAATGAGCAGTTCTTC	CSARGVSGINEQFF
-	TRBV20-1	-	TRBJ1-2	TGCAGTGCTAGAGATCCCGGCGACTATGGCTACACCTTC	CSARDPGDYGYTF
many	TRBV11-3	-	TRBJ1-1	TGTGCCAGCAGCAAGACAGGATCTGAGCCTGAAGCTTTCTTT	CASSKTGSEPEAFF
many	TRBV2	-	TRBJ2-7	TGTGCCAGCAGTGAAACGGGACTCGGGTACGAGCAGTACTTC	CASSETGLGYEQYF